The 13 T cell receptor beta chains below all came from one sample that was sequenced in a study of blood T cell repertoires in COVID-19. Only in-frame clones appear in the TCRdb table, and some are missing; sequencing was by immunoSEQ multiplex PCR. The repertoire includes 200,000 to 250,000 clones, more than 65% of them detected once, and around 2% sits in the top ten. Specimen: peripheral blood. Receptors originate from a woman in her sixties or seventies with acute or convalescent COVID-19.

The chain combines TRBV7-9 with TRBJ1-2; no firm D call. Germline CDR1 and CDR2: SEHNR and FQNEAQ (reference sequence). V gave up 5 bases and J gave up 8 bases, with 15 bases separating them. CDR3 length equals 13 residues. This CDR3 is CASSPVRPSGYTF. CDR3 bases: TGTGCCAGCAGCCCTGTTCGCCCAAGCGGCTACACCTTC.

The rearrangement joins TRBV30 to TRBJ2-5; D gene unclear. The CDR3 is 13 residues long. With 3 bases removed from V and 5 bases from J, the gap between germline ends came to 13 bases. Germline V gene sequence: CDR1 GTSNPN, CDR2 SVGIG (reference sequence). CDR3 amino acids: CAWSRVSGETQYF. The CDR3 nucleotides read TGTGCCTGGAGCCGGGTTAGTGGCGAGACCCAGTACTTC.

The gene calls are TRBV5-1 and TRBJ2-3; 9 bases are shared with TRBD1. J gave up 4 bases and V 1 base, and 10 bases lay outside the gene matches. This CDR3 comprises 17 residues. The germline V gene encodes CDR1 SGHRS and CDR2 YFSETQ. CDR3 DNA: TGCGCCAGCAGCTTGCGGGGACAGGGCATATCGGCAGATACGCAGTATTTT. This codes for CASSLRGQGISADTQYF.

The V and J genes are TRBV6-1 and TRBJ2-7, with 10 nucleotides matching TRBD1. CDR3 length equals 14 residues. Germline V gene data show CDR1 as MNHNS and CDR2 as SASEGT. V was pared by 2 bases and J by 4 bases, with 2 bases of the junction left unmatched. The DNA of the CDR3 is TGTGCCAGCAGTGAATTGGGACAGGGGTACGAGCAGTACTTC. Translated: CASSELGQGYEQYF.

This clone was detected many times. This rearrangement joins TRBV9 to TRBJ2-2; 8 nucleotides match TRBD1. The CDR3 consists of 17 residues. Trimming cost V 3 bases and J 3 bases; bases outside gene matches: 10. The germline CDR1 and CDR2 sequences are SGDLS and YYNGEE. The CDR3 DNA follows: TGTGCCAGCAGCGACCCCCGTTTGACAGGGGACACCGGGGAGCTGTTTTTT. Its translation: CASSDPRLTGDTGELFF.

The CDR3 spells CASSPLKGTGKYNEQFF. CDR3 DNA: TGTGCCAGCAGCCCCCTTAAGGGGACAGGGAAATACAATGAGCAGTTCTTC. The V call is TRBV7-8, the J call TRBJ2-1; 9 nucleotides agree with TRBD1. Losses at the gene ends were 5 bases for V and 4 bases for J; bases not matched to a gene: 12. CDR3 length: 17 residues. Per the germline V gene, CDR1 is SGHVS and CDR2 is FQNEAQ.

The chain has TRBV19 and TRBJ1-1, with a weak D call TRBD1 (6 bases). The CDR3 extends over 15 amino acids. Germline lookup yields CDR1 LNHDA and CDR2 SQIVND (reference sequence). The V end was cut by 1 base, the J end by 1 base, with 10 bases between. DNA for the CDR3: TGTGCCAGTAGTATAGTGGGACACGCGAACACTGAAGCTTTCTTT. This encodes CASSIVGHANTEAFF. The full variable domain, completed using reference TRBV19 and TRBJ1-1, is DGGITQSPKYLFRKEGQNVTLSCEQNLNHDAMYWYRQDPGQGLRLIYYSQIVNDFQKGDIAEGYSVSREKKESFPLTVTSAQKNPTAFYLCASSIVGHANTEAFFGQGTRLTVV.

The chain has TRBV7-8 and TRBJ2-2, with a weak D call TRBD1 (5 bases). Trimming took 7 bases from V and 1 from J, leaving 10 bases between them. The CDR3 covers 14 residues. Germline V lookup: CDR1 SGHVS, CDR2 FQNEAQ. CDR3 nucleotide sequence: TGTGCCAGCACCCAGGGCGGGAACACCGGGGAGCTGTTTTTT. It encodes CASTQGGNTGELFF.

The chain recombines TRBV4-2 with TRBJ2-7; D perhaps matches TRBD1 (5 bases). Trimming pared 2 bases from V and 3 bases from J, leaving 14 bases between. The CDR3 consists of 15 residues. Germline V gene data show CDR1 as LGHNA and CDR2 as YNFKEQ. As DNA, the CDR3 is TGTGCCAGCAGCCAAACCAAAGACAGTTTCTACGAGCAGTACTTC. Translating it yields CASSQTKDSFYEQYF.

This clone was recorded a few times. The chain joins TRBV14 to TRBJ1-4, with TRBD1 identical over 7 bases. Germline CDR1 SGHDN, CDR2 FVKESK. This CDR3 is built from 16 residues. J was trimmed by 5 bases and V by 0 bases; bases with no gene match: 6. The DNA for the CDR3 is TGTGCCAGCAGCCAAGATCTGGCAGGGGGAAATGAAAAACTGTTTTTT. It is translated as CASSQDLAGGNEKLFF.

The CDR3 nucleotides are TGTGCCAGCAGTGACGGGGGGGCCAGAGCCGGGGAGCTGTTTTTT. This gives the protein CASSDGGARAGELFF. This chain links TRBV2 with TRBJ2-2; 8 positions agree with TRBD2. The junction had 6 bases not matched to a gene; V was cut back by 3 bases and J by 6 bases. The CDR3 totals 15 residues. In germline, CDR1 is SNHLY, CDR2 FYNNEI.

Only a few counts were recorded for this clone. CDR3 coding DNA: TGTGCCAGCAGCTTGGGTGGGGCGCGGGGCTACACCTTC. This translates into CASSLGGARGYTF. The chain employs TRBV5-4 and TRBJ1-2; maybe TRBD1 (5 bases). Germline CDR1 reads SGHNT; CDR2 reads YYREEE (reference sequence). The CDR3 has 13 residues. The V and J ends lost 0 bases and 8 bases respectively, with 11 bases between them. The full variable domain, rest sourced from reference TRBV5-4 and TRBJ1-2, is ETGVTQSPTHLIKTRGQQVTLRCSSQSGHNTVSWYQQALGQGPQFIFQYYREEENGRGNFPPRFSGLQFPNYSSELNVNALELDDSALYLCASSLGGARGYTFGSGTRLTVV.

In its sample, this clone was seen once. The chain has TRBV19 and TRBJ2-5, with D possibly being TRBD2 (5 bases). The CDR3 runs to 11 residues. CDR1 is LNHDA, CDR2 SQIVND, per germline (reference sequence). V lost 5 bases to trimming and J lost 7 bases, with 8 bases between them. The CDR3 loop reads CASSDRGTQYF. The CDR3 DNA follows: TGTGCCAGTAGTGATCGGGGGACCCAGTACTTC.